This T cell receptor beta chain was obtained from a study of CD8 T cells in Susac syndrome. The RNA, about 0.45 to 1 ug, was put through reverse transcription using random hexamers. The immunoSEQ assay covered 54 Vbeta and 13 Jbeta segments for CDR3. From the immunoSEQ multiplex PCR reads, TCRdb called clonotypes with MiXCR, one entry per CDR3 protein. The sample records 85,000 to 90,000 distinct CDR3 sequences, approximately 95% being singletons. Germline V gene lookup returns CDR1 MGHDK and CDR2 SYGVNS. Trimming removed 5 bases from V and 3 bases from J; junction bases left unmatched: 6. This CDR3 spans 14 amino acids.

The clonotype originates from a human donor in good health. This chain uses TRBV25-1 with TRBJ2-7; 8 positions match TRBD2. The sample taken for sequencing was CD8+ T cells from PBMCs. DNA of the CDR3: TGTGCCAGCAGTTCGGGGGGGACTTACTACGAGCAGTACTTC. Protein product: CASSSGGTYYEQYF.